The 11 T cell receptor beta chains reported below all come from one sample, sequenced in a study of blood T cell repertoires in COVID-19. Profiling relied on immunoSEQ multiplex PCR, and the TCRdb table lists in-frame clones only, not all of them. The data show around 300,000 clones, approximately 88% seen once. Material for sequencing was peripheral blood. These receptors originate from a woman in her twenties or thirties with COVID-19, enrolled during active disease.

The V gene is TRBV13, the J gene TRBJ2-7, with 7 bases fitting TRBD2. Germline V gives CDR1 PRHDT, CDR2 FYEKMQ (reference sequence). J gave up 7 bases and V 0 bases, and 15 bases lay outside the gene matches. This CDR3 is built from 17 residues. CDR3 protein: CASSLGLGRLAVGEQYF. DNA of the CDR3: TGTGCCAGCAGCTTAGGCCTAGGTCGGCTAGCGGTCGGGGAGCAGTACTTC.

Only a few counts were recorded for this clone. This rearrangement joins TRBV2 to TRBJ2-5; TRBD1 aligns across 8 bases. CDR3 length: 14 residues. CDR1 SNHLY and CDR2 FYNNEI come from the germline V gene. Trimming at V came to 11 bases and at J to 2 bases, leaving 10 bases not matched to a gene. CDR3 sequence reads: CALKRDRSQETQYF. The CDR3 DNA follows: TGTGCCCTGAAGAGGGACAGGTCACAAGAGACCCAGTACTTC.

The CDR3 is CASSFASNNSPLHF. The DNA for the CDR3 is TGTGCCAGCAGTTTCGCCAGTAATAATTCACCCCTCCACTTT. The chain links TRBV27 to TRBJ1-6; the D is unclear. The germline gives CDR1 MNHEY, CDR2 SMNVEV (reference sequence). The V and J ends lost 3 bases and 5 bases respectively, with 8 bases between them. CDR3 size: 14 residues.

The V call is TRBV24-1, the J call TRBJ1-2; the match to TRBD1 covers 11 bases. Per germline, CDR1 KGHDR and CDR2 SFDVKD. With 5 bases clipped from V and 4 bases from J, the junction kept 5 bases outside the gene matches. The CDR3 runs to 15 residues. CDR3 sequence: CATSAPGQGAYGYTF. In nucleotides, the CDR3 is TGTGCCACCAGTGCCCCCGGACAGGGGGCCTATGGCTACACCTTC.

This clone was observed a few times. The V and J genes are TRBV21-1 and TRBJ2-3; the D call of TRBD2 is as the table states it, not checked on the DNA. TRBV21-1 is a pseudogene locus. This CDR3 comprises 16 residues. CDR3 region: CASSTRTSGGRDTQYF. Here the CDR3 DNA reads TGTGCCAGCAGCACTCGGACTAGCGGGGGGAGAGATACGCAGTATTTT.

This sequence joins TRBV11-2 and TRBJ2-5, with 8 bases matching TRBD2. Germline CDR1 is SGHAT and CDR2 is FQNNGV. V dropped 2 bases and J dropped 3; count of bases not matched to a gene: 8. There are 16 residues in the CDR3. The CDR3 DNA sequence: TGTGCCAGCAGCTTAAGGCGGGGGGCAGGGGAAGAGACCCAGTACTTC. Translated, it gives CASSLRRGAGEETQYF.

The V gene is TRBV25-1, the J gene TRBJ2-1; tentative D call: TRBD1 (5 bases). This CDR3 spans 16 amino acids. V was pared by 3 bases and J by 2 bases, with 14 bases between. Germline loops: CDR1 MGHDK, CDR2 SYGVNS. CDR3 sequence: CASSDQRRTPYNEQFF. CDR3 nucleotide sequence: TGTGCCAGCAGTGACCAAAGAAGGACACCCTACAATGAGCAGTTCTTC.

The chain couples TRBV19 to TRBJ1-1, with D unclear. Germline values: CDR1 LNHDA, CDR2 SQIVND (reference sequence). This CDR3 has 13 residues. Trimming pared 11 bases from V and 2 bases from J, leaving 15 bases between. The CDR3 nucleotides are TGTGCCGCCCGAGTGAACGGTAACACTGAAGCTTTCTTT. This translates into CAARVNGNTEAFF.

The chain carries TRBV6-1 and TRBJ2-2, with a tentative D call TRBD2 (6 bases). Germline V gives CDR1 MNHNS, CDR2 SASEGT. The CDR3 length is 15 residues. The germline V and J ends were trimmed by 2 bases and 6 bases, with 13 bases remaining between them. The CDR3 bases are TGTGCCAGCAGTGAACGCACGGGAGTATCCGGGGAGCTGTTTTTT. It specifies CASSERTGVSGELFF.

The chain recombines TRBV29-1 with TRBJ2-3; D ambiguous. Germline CDR1 reads SQVTM; CDR2 reads ANQGSEA. V was trimmed by 7 bases and J by 2 bases, leaving 13 bases between them. The CDR3 runs to 13 residues. Here the CDR3 DNA reads TGCAGCGCCAATCCAGGTTACACAGATACGCAGTATTTT. Protein: CSANPGYTDTQYF.

V gene TRBV2 combines with J gene TRBJ1-4; no firm D call. CDR3 length: 16 residues. The germline V gene has CDR1 SNHLY and CDR2 FYNNEI. Trimming removed 4 bases at V and 5 bases at J, with 17 bases between. CDR3 amino acids: CASSVHVSPQNEKLFF. Here the CDR3 DNA reads TGTGCCAGCAGTGTCCACGTCTCTCCACAAAATGAAAAACTGTTTTTT.